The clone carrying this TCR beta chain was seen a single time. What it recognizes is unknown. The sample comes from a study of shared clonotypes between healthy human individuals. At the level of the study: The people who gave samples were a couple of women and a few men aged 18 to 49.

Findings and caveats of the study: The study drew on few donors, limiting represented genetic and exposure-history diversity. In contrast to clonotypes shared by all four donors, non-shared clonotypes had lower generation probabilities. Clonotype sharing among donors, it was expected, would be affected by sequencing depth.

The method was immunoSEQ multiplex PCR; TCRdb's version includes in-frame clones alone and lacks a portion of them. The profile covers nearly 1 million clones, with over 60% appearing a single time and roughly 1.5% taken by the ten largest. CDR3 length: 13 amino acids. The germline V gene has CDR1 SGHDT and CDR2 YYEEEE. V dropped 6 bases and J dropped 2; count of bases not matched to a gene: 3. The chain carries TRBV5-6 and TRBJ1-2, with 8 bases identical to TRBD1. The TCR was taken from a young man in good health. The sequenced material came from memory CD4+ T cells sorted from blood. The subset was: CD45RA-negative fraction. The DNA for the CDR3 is TGTGCCAGCACCAGGACAGGGAACTATGGCTACACCTTC. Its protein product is CASTRTGNYGYTF.